The rows below give T cell receptor beta chains drawn from one sample of a study of T cells after yellow fever vaccination. MiXCR was run by TCRdb on the 5' RACE reads, yielding one entry per CDR3 protein. The sample lists roughly 250,000 distinct CDR3 sequences; roughly 13% were seen once. This specimen was CD4+ T cells sorted from PBMCs, taken 45 days after the yellow fever booster vaccination. The source is a man younger than 45 who received the YFV17D yellow fever vaccine. CDR3s include the opening cysteine and the closing phenylalanine or tryptophan. Each record gives: D gene, clone size, J gene, V gene, CDR3 protein, CDR3 DNA. A D gene is named only where the DNA matches it firmly. Only part of the rows carry a size: once, few, many, or a class if the clone is expanded.

d_gene: NA; abundance: few; j_gene: TRBJ2-7; v_gene: TRBV2; CDR3aa: CASSEDRSEQYF; CDR3nt: TGTGCCAGCAGTGAGGACAGATCCGAGCAGTACTTC
d_gene: NA; abundance: many; j_gene: TRBJ2-3; v_gene: TRBV29-1; CDR3aa: CSVERDTDTQYF; CDR3nt: TGCAGCGTTGAAAGGGACACAGATACGCAGTATTTT
d_gene: TRBD1; abundance: few; j_gene: TRBJ1-2; v_gene: TRBV25-1; CDR3aa: CASSDLTRQGNGYTF; CDR3nt: TGTGCCAGCAGTGACCTTACCCGACAGGGGAATGGCTACACCTTC
d_gene: NA; abundance: few; j_gene: TRBJ2-3; v_gene: TRBV10-2; CDR3aa: CASSESWTSTDTQYF; CDR3nt: TGCGCCAGCAGTGAGTCCTGGACTAGCACAGATACGCAGTATTTT
d_gene: NA; abundance: NA; j_gene: TRBJ2-6; v_gene: TRBV5-6; CDR3aa: CASSLFSTAGANVLTF; CDR3nt: TGTGCCAGCAGCTTGTTTTCGACAGCTGGGGCCAACGTCCTGACTTTC
d_gene: TRBD2; abundance: NA; j_gene: TRBJ2-1; v_gene: TRBV5-1; CDR3aa: CASQRAGGSEQFF; CDR3nt: TGCGCCAGCCAGAGAGCGGGAGGAAGCGAGCAGTTCTTC
d_gene: NA; abundance: few; j_gene: TRBJ2-1; v_gene: TRBV12-3/TRBV12-4; CDR3aa: CASSPSDPPRDEQFF; CDR3nt: TGTGCCAGCAGTCCCTCGGACCCCCCACGGGATGAGCAGTTCTTC
d_gene: NA; abundance: few; j_gene: TRBJ2-5; v_gene: TRBV12-3/TRBV12-4; CDR3aa: CASSLSAGLETQYF; CDR3nt: TGTGCCAGCAGTTTGTCGGCAGGGTTGGAGACCCAGTACTTC
d_gene: NA; abundance: NA; j_gene: TRBJ2-5; v_gene: TRBV5-1; CDR3aa: CASSLAGTWGIETQYF; CDR3nt: TGCGCCAGCAGCTTGGCCGGGACTTGGGGTATAGAGACCCAGTACTTC
d_gene: TRBD2; abundance: few; j_gene: TRBJ2-7; v_gene: TRBV10-1; CDR3aa: CASSEHRVGDPLRAGPSYEQYF; CDR3nt: TGCGCCAGCAGTGAACACCGGGTCGGAGACCCTCTCCGAGCGGGACCTTCCTACGAGCAGTACTTC
d_gene: TRBD2; abundance: many; j_gene: TRBJ2-7; v_gene: TRBV12-3/TRBV12-4; CDR3aa: CASSFTPPATSGAYEQYF; CDR3nt: TGTGCCAGCAGTTTTACCCCTCCCGCGACTAGCGGGGCCTACGAGCAGTACTTC
d_gene: NA; abundance: few; j_gene: TRBJ2-1; v_gene: TRBV7-9; CDR3aa: CASSFKGGEQFF; CDR3nt: TGTGCCAGCAGCTTTAAAGGGGGGGAGCAGTTCTTC
d_gene: TRBD2; abundance: few; j_gene: TRBJ2-5; v_gene: TRBV10-3; CDR3aa: CAIRRLAGETQYF; CDR3nt: TGTGCCATCAGAAGACTAGCGGGAGAGACCCAGTACTTC
d_gene: TRBD1; abundance: few; j_gene: TRBJ2-3; v_gene: TRBV4-3; CDR3aa: CASSQTPGQGITDTQYF; CDR3nt: TGCGCCAGCAGCCAGACGCCTGGACAGGGGATCACAGATACGCAGTATTTT
d_gene: TRBD1; abundance: NA; j_gene: TRBJ2-7; v_gene: TRBV5-6; CDR3aa: CASSSTGTSYEQYF; CDR3nt: TGTGCCAGCAGCTCGACAGGGACCTCCTACGAGCAGTACTTC
d_gene: NA; abundance: few; j_gene: TRBJ2-2; v_gene: TRBV5-4; CDR3aa: CASSLGSETLAGELFF; CDR3nt: TGTGCCAGCAGCTTGGGTTCCGAGACACTAGCCGGGGAGCTGTTTTTT
d_gene: NA; abundance: few; j_gene: TRBJ2-3; v_gene: TRBV14; CDR3aa: CASSNTHSSSRRTDTQYF; CDR3nt: TGTGCCAGCAGCAATACGCACTCGAGCAGCCGGCGCACAGATACGCAGTATTTT
d_gene: NA; abundance: NA; j_gene: TRBJ2-7; v_gene: TRBV5-1; CDR3aa: CASSLRGADSYEQYF; CDR3nt: TGCGCCAGCAGCCTACGGGGAGCGGACTCCTACGAGCAGTACTTC
d_gene: NA; abundance: NA; j_gene: TRBJ1-1; v_gene: TRBV28; CDR3aa: CASTRMPGYEAFF; CDR3nt: TGTGCCAGCACCCGGATGCCGGGTTATGAAGCTTTCTTT
d_gene: NA; abundance: few; j_gene: TRBJ2-5; v_gene: TRBV7-8; CDR3aa: CASSYGEETQYF; CDR3nt: TGTGCCAGCAGCTATGGAGAAGAGACCCAGTACTTC
d_gene: NA; abundance: NA; j_gene: TRBJ2-6; v_gene: TRBV27; CDR3aa: CASSLWGVVGHSSSGANVLTF; CDR3nt: TGTGCCAGCAGTTTATGGGGTGTTGTGGGACACTCTAGCTCTGGGGCCAACGTCCTGACTTTC
d_gene: TRBD2; abundance: few; j_gene: TRBJ2-7; v_gene: TRBV6-6; CDR3aa: CASRFFGTSGNEQYF; CDR3nt: TGTGCCAGCAGGTTCTTCGGGACTAGCGGGAACGAGCAGTACTTC
d_gene: NA; abundance: many; j_gene: TRBJ2-7; v_gene: TRBV20-1; CDR3aa: CSARDRKSAEQYF; CDR3nt: TGCAGTGCTAGAGATCGGAAAAGCGCCGAGCAGTACTTC
d_gene: TRBD1; abundance: NA; j_gene: TRBJ1-6; v_gene: TRBV11-2; CDR3aa: CASSYDRDRSPLHF; CDR3nt: TGTGCCAGCAGCTACGACAGGGACCGCTCACCCCTCCACTTT
d_gene: TRBD2; abundance: NA; j_gene: TRBJ2-1; v_gene: TRBV9; CDR3aa: CASSVVSGGADEQFF; CDR3nt: TGTGCCAGCAGCGTAGTTAGCGGGGGGGCCGATGAGCAGTTCTTC
d_gene: NA; abundance: few; j_gene: TRBJ1-6; v_gene: TRBV20-1; CDR3aa: CSARGDRNSPLHF; CDR3nt: TGCAGTGCTAGAGGTGACAGGAATTCACCCCTCCACTTT
d_gene: NA; abundance: few; j_gene: TRBJ2-7; v_gene: TRBV12-3/TRBV12-4; CDR3aa: CASSFLRSHEQYF; CDR3nt: TGTGCCAGCAGTTTTCTTAGGTCCCACGAGCAGTACTTC
d_gene: NA; abundance: NA; j_gene: TRBJ2-5; v_gene: TRBV3-1; CDR3aa: CASRDPVETQYF; CDR3nt: TGTGCCAGCAGGGACCCTGTAGAGACCCAGTACTTC
d_gene: TRBD2; abundance: few; j_gene: TRBJ2-2; v_gene: TRBV4-2; CDR3aa: CASSRQREGPEELFF; CDR3nt: TGTGCCAGCAGCCGGCAGCGGGAGGGCCCGGAGGAGCTGTTTTTT
d_gene: TRBD2; abundance: NA; j_gene: TRBJ2-3; v_gene: TRBV14; CDR3aa: CASSLAGSSDTQYF; CDR3nt: TGTGCCAGCAGCCTAGCGGGTTCATCAGATACGCAGTATTTT
d_gene: NA; abundance: NA; j_gene: TRBJ2-7; v_gene: TRBV27; CDR3aa: CASSPLGPKYEQYF; CDR3nt: TGTGCCAGCAGTCCTCTAGGACCTAAATACGAGCAGTACTTC
d_gene: NA; abundance: NA; j_gene: TRBJ1-5; v_gene: TRBV3-1; CDR3aa: CASSQQGNQPQHF; CDR3nt: TGTGCCAGCAGCCAACAAGGGAATCAGCCCCAGCATTTT
d_gene: TRBD1; abundance: many; j_gene: TRBJ1-5; v_gene: TRBV10-3; CDR3aa: CATTMGQIGNQPQHF; CDR3nt: TGTGCCACCACCATGGGACAGATCGGCAATCAGCCCCAGCATTTT
d_gene: NA; abundance: NA; j_gene: TRBJ1-2; v_gene: TRBV7-9; CDR3aa: CASSLEGSEGGYGYTF; CDR3nt: TGTGCCAGCAGCTTAGAGGGCTCGGAAGGGGGCTATGGCTACACCTTC
d_gene: NA; abundance: many; j_gene: TRBJ2-1; v_gene: TRBV29-1; CDR3aa: CSVSARSSYNEQFF; CDR3nt: TGCAGCGTTTCGGCCCGAAGCTCCTACAATGAGCAGTTCTTC
d_gene: NA; abundance: NA; j_gene: TRBJ1-5; v_gene: TRBV30; CDR3aa: CAWNTGNQPQHF; CDR3nt: TGTGCCTGGAATACCGGGAATCAGCCCCAGCATTTT
d_gene: NA; abundance: few; j_gene: TRBJ1-5; v_gene: TRBV12-3/TRBV12-4; CDR3aa: CASSPGLRDQPQHF; CDR3nt: TGTGCCAGCAGTCCCGGACTTCGGGATCAGCCCCAGCATTTT
d_gene: TRBD1; abundance: few; j_gene: TRBJ2-7; v_gene: TRBV7-2; CDR3aa: CASSARTGDEQYF; CDR3nt: TGTGCCAGCAGCGCCCGGACAGGGGACGAGCAGTACTTC
d_gene: NA; abundance: NA; j_gene: TRBJ2-1; v_gene: TRBV5-4; CDR3aa: CASSLDRAAEFF; CDR3nt: TGTGCCAGCAGCTTGGATCGAGCGGCCGAGTTCTTC
d_gene: TRBD2; abundance: few; j_gene: TRBJ2-7; v_gene: TRBV7-2; CDR3aa: CASSLSRTSGTPYEQYF; CDR3nt: TGTGCCAGCAGCCTCTCTCGGACTAGCGGGACCCCCTACGAGCAGTACTTC
d_gene: NA; abundance: NA; j_gene: TRBJ1-6; v_gene: TRBV20-1; CDR3aa: CSAPNGGNSPLHF; CDR3nt: TGCAGTGCCCCTAACGGCGGGAATTCACCCCTCCACTTT
d_gene: NA; abundance: NA; j_gene: TRBJ2-4; v_gene: TRBV5-6; CDR3aa: CASSLWGTKNIQYF; CDR3nt: TGTGCCAGCAGCTTGTGGGGGACTAAAAACATTCAGTACTTC
d_gene: TRBD1; abundance: few; j_gene: TRBJ1-1; v_gene: TRBV12-3/TRBV12-4; CDR3aa: CASRAGQGGAFF; CDR3nt: TGTGCCAGCAGAGCGGGACAGGGGGGAGCTTTCTTT
d_gene: TRBD2; abundance: many; j_gene: TRBJ2-7; v_gene: TRBV28; CDR3aa: CASSGWGGNYEQYF; CDR3nt: TGTGCCAGCAGTGGCTGGGGGGGAAACTACGAGCAGTACTTC
d_gene: NA; abundance: few; j_gene: TRBJ1-4; v_gene: TRBV7-8; CDR3aa: CASSRRVATNEKLFF; CDR3nt: TGTGCCAGCAGCCGGAGAGTTGCAACTAATGAAAAACTGTTTTTT
d_gene: NA; abundance: NA; j_gene: TRBJ2-2; v_gene: TRBV5-1; CDR3aa: CASIKGVTGELFF; CDR3nt: TGCGCCAGCATCAAGGGGGTCACCGGGGAGCTGTTTTTT
d_gene: TRBD2; abundance: NA; j_gene: TRBJ2-1; v_gene: TRBV20-1; CDR3aa: CSARHPGLAGDEQFF; CDR3nt: TGCAGTGCTAGACACCCGGGACTAGCGGGAGATGAGCAGTTCTTC
d_gene: TRBD1; abundance: few; j_gene: TRBJ2-2; v_gene: TRBV29-1; CDR3aa: CSVPETGTNTGELFF; CDR3nt: TGCAGCGTTCCGGAGACAGGGACGAACACCGGGGAGCTGTTTTTT